Below, 26 T cell receptor beta chains from the same sample are listed, as sequenced in a study of CD8+CD57+ T cells in acquired aplastic anemia listed by TCRdb under 2018. The reads were generated on an Illumina HiSeq 2000. Genomic DNA served as template for TCR beta VDJ combination and CDR3 sequence profiling. TCRdb itself trimmed the public reads at Q25 with fastp, ran MiXCR and retained productive beta chains. Every CDR3 protein is listed once, alongside the most common genes and DNA of its rows. The sample table shows some 410,000 distinct CDR3 sequences, and around 68% are seen once. The top ten clones comprise under 4.5% of the sample. Specimen: sorted CD4+, CD8+, or CD8+CD57+ T cells (not recorded which) from PBMCs. The receptors come from a human donor in good health, serving as a control.

The rearrangement links TRBV19 to TRBJ1-1; D unclear. Deletions cut 1 base from V and 7 bases from J, with 10 bases between. Germline V gene sequence: CDR1 LNHDA, CDR2 SQIVND (reference sequence). This CDR3 has 13 amino acids. The CDR3 reads CASSIGDRYEAFF. CDR3 nucleotide sequence: TGTGCCAGTAGTATAGGAGACCGATATGAAGCTTTCTTT.

This rearrangement joins TRBV10-3 to TRBJ2-7; the D gene could be TRBD1 or TRBD2 (6 bases each). V lost 0 bases and J lost 4, with 13 bases in between. This CDR3 has 15 residues. Per the germline V gene, CDR1 is ENHRY and CDR2 is SYGVKD. CDR3: CAISESGGPQYEQYF. As DNA, the CDR3 is TGTGCCATCAGTGAGTCTGGGGGGCCCCAATACGAGCAGTACTTC.

This clonotype was seen only once. A read error may explain this, as a much larger clone is one base away. The chain links TRBV20-1 to TRBJ2-1; possibly TRBD2 for D (5 bases). The V and J ends lost 1 base and 2 bases respectively, with 15 bases between them. CDR3 length: 16 amino acids. Germline V gene sequence: CDR1 DFQATT, CDR2 SNEGSKA (reference sequence). In DNA form, the CDR3 reads TGCAGTGCTAGAGGGCTCGAGCGGAGACCCTACAATGAGCAGTTCTTC. Amino acid sequence: CSARGLERRPYNEQFF.

The genes are TRBV5-1 and TRBJ2-1; D gene uncertain. Trimming removed 0 bases from V and 9 bases from J, with 13 bases in between. The CDR3 has 14 amino acids. The germline V gene has CDR1 SGHRS and CDR2 YFSETQ. The CDR3 DNA reads as TGCGCCAGCAGCTTGGCAGGCCCGCCGGGTGAGCAGTTCTTC. Residues: CASSLAGPPGEQFF. Full variable domain (remainder filled in from reference TRBV5-1 and TRBJ2-1): KAGVTQTPRYLIKTRGQQVTLSCSPISGHRSVSWYQQTPGQGLQFLFEYFSETQRNKGNFPGRFSGRQFSNSRSEMNVSTLELGDSALYLCASSLAGPPGEQFFGPGTRLTVL.

This chain uses TRBV20-1 with TRBJ2-5; D remains unclear. The germline gives CDR1 DFQATT, CDR2 SNEGSKA (reference sequence). The germline V and J ends were trimmed by 7 bases and 2 bases, with 8 bases remaining between them. This CDR3 has 11 residues. The CDR3 DNA follows: TGCAGTGGGACGTCTCAAGAGACCCAGTACTTC. Its translation is CSGTSQETQYF.

The genes are TRBV29-1 and TRBJ2-7; 8 positions agree with TRBD1. Germline lookup yields CDR1 SQVTM and CDR2 ANQGSEA. This CDR3 has 16 amino acids. V lost 4 bases to trimming and J lost 2 bases; unmatched junction nucleotides: 13. In nucleotides, the CDR3 is TGCAGCGTTGTTGGTTTCGACAGGGGCTCAACCTACGAGCAGTACTTC. This sequence encodes CSVVGFDRGSTYEQYF.

This clonotype was detected only once. Because the CDR3's place on the DNA is in doubt, the DNA is left out and the CDR3 is given as listed by TCRdb. The V and J genes are TRBV7-2 and TRBJ2-5; the table's TRBD2 call for D was not verified on the DNA. The CDR3 length equals 14 residues, ends included. CDR1 SGHTA and CDR2 FQGNSA come from the germline V gene. CDR3 residues: CASGLVGGGAYNEF.

The chain employs TRBV12-3 or TRBV12-4 and TRBJ1-3; no firm D call. The CDR3 is 15 residues long. Trimming cost V 6 bases and J 0 bases, with 12 bases left between them. The DNA for the CDR3 is TGTGCCAGCAGCGTCTCCGGCGTCTCTGGAAACACCATATATTTT. This encodes CASSVSGVSGNTIYF.

This clonotype was counted only a few times. Likely a read error: the CDR3 ends without its conserved phenylalanine or tryptophan. The chain joins TRBV2 to TRBJ2-3, with D possibly being TRBD2 (6 bases). Germline V gene data show CDR1 as SNHLY and CDR2 as FYNNEI. Trimming left V 5 bases short and J 4 bases short, with 16 bases between. This CDR3 has 15 residues. The CDR3 region is CASSRDSDIADTQYL. In DNA, the CDR3 is TGTGCCAGCAGTAGGGACTCGGACATCGCAGATACGCAGTATCTT.

This sequence joins TRBV12-3 or TRBV12-4 and TRBJ2-3; tentatively, D is TRBD1 (6 bases). This CDR3 contains 14 residues. V dropped 6 bases and J dropped 6 bases, with 16 bases sitting between them. CDR3 DNA sequence: TGTGCCAGCAGCTTCAAGGACAGTTGGGATACGCAGTATTTT. It is translated as CASSFKDSWDTQYF.

Note on this clonotype: At one of its ends the junction is not consistent with the germline gene, which may arise from a read error. V gene TRBV9 combines with J gene TRBJ1-6; TRBD1 matches at 7 bases. Germline V gene lookup returns CDR1 SGDLS and CDR2 YYNGEE. The CDR3 runs 13 residues. CDR3 residues: CASCSTGVSPLHF. The CDR3 nucleotides are TGCGCCAGCTGCTCTACAGGGGTTTCCCCCCTCCACTTT.

This chain connects TRBV20-1 to TRBJ2-3, with TRBD2 as a possible D gene (5 bases). Germline V gene sequence: CDR1 DFQATT, CDR2 SNEGSKA (reference sequence). The germline V and J ends were trimmed by 7 bases and 7 bases, with 18 bases remaining between them. The CDR3 is 13 amino acids. CDR3 sequence (DNA): TGCAGTGTTCGGGAATACAGTGGTCATACGCAGTATTTT. Protein: CSVREYSGHTQYF.

This clonotype was recorded many times. This rearrangement joins TRBV9 to TRBJ2-7; no reliable D call. CDR1 and CDR2 from the germline V gene are SGDLS and YYNGEE. The CDR3 spans 15 residues. With 4 bases removed from V and 0 bases from J, the gap between germline ends came to 14 bases. In nucleotides, the CDR3 is TGTGCCAGCAGCACCAACCCGACAAACTCCTACGAGCAGTACTTC. It codes for CASSTNPTNSYEQYF.

A single count supports this clonotype. One end of the junction varies from germline; a read error may be responsible. The chain links TRBV9 to TRBJ1-3; 7 nucleotides line up with TRBD1. Germline V gene data show CDR1 as SGDLS and CDR2 as YYNGEE. The CDR3 extends over 15 amino acids. The CDR3 bases are TGTGCCAGCAGCCAATCCAGGGGGGCTGGAAACACCTTATATTTT. This gives the protein CASSQSRGAGNTLYF.

Remarks on this clonotype: An end of the junction does not agree with germline; a read error may underlie this. The gene calls are TRBV9 and TRBJ2-3; 7 nucleotides align to TRBD2. CDR1 and CDR2 from the germline V gene are SGDLS and YYNGEE. CDR3 length: 16 amino acids. The chain's CDR3 is CASSENGGGSTDTQYF. The DNA of the CDR3 is TGTGCCAGTAGCGAGAATGGCGGGGGAAGCACAGATACGCAGTATTTT.

The chain carries TRBV19 and TRBJ2-3; D may be TRBD1 or TRBD2 (5 bases each). With the DNA end fitting TRBJ2-7 better, the J assignment may be wrong. CDR1 is LNHDA and CDR2 is SQIVND in the germline V gene (reference sequence). The CDR3 length is 15 residues. The CDR3: CASSTTGRTTYEQYF. In DNA form, the CDR3 reads TGTGCCAGTAGTACAACGGGACGAACCACCTACGAGCAGTACTTC.

This clonotype was recorded many times. This rearrangement joins TRBV7-2 to TRBJ1-1; D is ambiguous. Trimming left V 5 bases short and J 1 base short, with 11 bases between. CDR1 and CDR2 from the germline V gene are SGHTA and FQGNSA. This CDR3 has 14 amino acids. The CDR3 loop is CASSPQRGNTEAFF. In DNA form, the CDR3 reads TGTGCCAGCAGCCCGCAGCGTGGGAACACTGAAGCTTTCTTT.

The count of this clonotype is one. This may come from a read error, since a much larger clone is one base off. V is TRBV7-7 and J is TRBJ2-1; D may be TRBD1 (5 bases). The germline CDR1 and CDR2 sequences are SSHAT and FNYEAQ (reference sequence). CDR3 size: 12 residues. CDR3 sequence (DNA): TGTGCCAGCAGGCTTAAGGACAATGGGCAGTTCTTC. Its protein is CASRLKDNGQFF. Variable domain in full (rest from reference TRBV7-7 and TRBJ2-1): GAGVSQSPRYKVTKRGQDVTLRCDPISSHATLYWYQQALGQGPEFLTYFNYEAQPDKSGLPSDRFSAERPEGSISTLTIQRTEQRDSAMYRCASRLKDNGQFFGPGTRLTVL.

The chain is built from TRBV20-1 and TRBJ1-2; D remains unclear. Germline CDR1 is DFQATT and CDR2 is SNEGSKA (reference sequence). The CDR3 extends over 15 amino acids. Trimming cost V 6 bases and J 4 bases, with 21 bases left between them. This chain's CDR3 is CSAEGRPNSPYGYTF. The CDR3 region has the DNA TGCAGTGCGGAGGGCAGGCCTAATTCACCCTATGGCTACACCTTC.

Ten or more counts support this clonotype. This sequence joins TRBV12-3 or TRBV12-4 and TRBJ2-2, with D perhaps TRBD1 or TRBD2 (6 bases each). V lost 3 bases, J lost 5 bases, and 10 bases lay in between. The CDR3 is 14 amino acids. The CDR3 DNA reads TGTGCCAGCAGTTTTGGGGGGCGAACCGGGGAGCTGTTTTTT. This gives the protein CASSFGGRTGELFF.

A few counts support this clonotype. The chain uses TRBV19 and TRBJ1-1; D gene uncertain. The length of the CDR3 is 14 residues. Trimming removed 5 bases at V and 1 base at J, with 11 bases between. The germline V gene has CDR1 LNHDA and CDR2 SQIVND (reference sequence). For the CDR3, the DNA is TGTGCCAGTAGTTTGCGGGGATCGAACACTGAAGCTTTCTTT. It specifies CASSLRGSNTEAFF.

Turning to this clonotype: Relative to the germline gene, one junction end is altered; a read error may explain this. The V and J genes are TRBV9 and TRBJ1-2; D unresolved. This CDR3 region has 13 residues. Germline V gene lookup returns CDR1 SGDLS and CDR2 YYNGEE. CDR3 region: CASSVDPFDGGYF. Here the CDR3 DNA reads TGTGCCAGCAGCGTAGACCCGTTTGACGGCGGCTACTTC.

In the case of this clonotype: The junction differs from germline at one of its ends, possibly a read error. This chain uses TRBV7-8 with TRBJ2-7; possible D gene TRBD1, 5 bases. The germline CDR1 and CDR2 sequences are SGHVS and FQNEAQ. This CDR3 has 13 amino acids. CDR3 protein: CASSLPQGYEQTF. CDR3 sequence (DNA): TGTGCCAGCAGCTTACCGCAGGGTTATGAGCAGACCTTC.

With regard to this clonotype: Its ends do not fully match the called genes, so a read error is possible. The chain couples TRBV7-9 to TRBJ1-1; D might be TRBD1 (6 bases). CDR1 and CDR2 (germline): SEHNR, FQNEAQ (reference sequence). The CDR3 length is 15 residues. In DNA, the CDR3 is TGCGCCAGCAGCTTAGGGACACCCATGAACACTGAAGCTTTCTTT. Residues: CASSLGTPMNTEAFF.

The chain recombines TRBV7-2 with TRBJ2-5; TRBD2 is a possible D gene (5 bases). The length of the CDR3 is 16 residues. Germline V gene lookup returns CDR1 SGHTA and CDR2 FQGNSA. The germline V and J ends were trimmed by 3 bases and 9 bases, with 23 bases remaining between them. The CDR3 loop reads CASSFGVRNEQFSQYF. The CDR3 DNA reads TGTGCCAGCAGCTTCGGGGTCCGCAATGAGCAGTTCTCCCAGTACTTC.

At least ten counts were recorded for this clonotype. CDR3 region: CASSQDESSTEAFF. For the CDR3, the DNA is TGCGCCAGCAGCCAAGATGAGAGTAGCACTGAAGCTTTCTTT. The rearrangement joins TRBV4-3 to TRBJ1-1; D unclear. This CDR3 is built from 14 residues. Germline V CDR1 and CDR2: LGHNA, YSLEER. Trimming removed 0 bases from V and 4 bases from J, with 9 bases in between.